The next 27 T cell receptor beta chains were all read from a single sample in a study of neoadjuvant anti-PD-1 for oral cavity cancer. Generated by immunoSEQ multiplex PCR, the TCRdb table keeps only in-frame clones and is missing some. The sample has about 68,000 clones, more than 75% seen once. This sample's time point: after neoadjuvant nivolumab, at surgical resection. Sequences were derived from PBMCs, sampled after nivolumab (anti-PD-1) treatment. These receptors all stem from a person aged 35-79 years with oral cavity squamous cell carcinoma.

In this sample, this clone turned up a few times. J is TRBJ2-3 and V is TRBV18, with D possibly being TRBD2 (5 bases). V was clipped by 0 bases and J by 6 bases, with 19 bases between them. The CDR3 covers 17 residues. CDR1 and CDR2 (germline): KGHSH, LQKENI. The CDR3 DNA follows: TGTGCCAGCTCACCACCGATGGCGGGTACTCGGCAGGATACGCAGTATTTT. Residues: CASSPPMAGTRQDTQYF. The full variable domain, rest sourced from reference TRBV18 and TRBJ2-3, is NAGVMQNPRHLVRRRGQEARLRCSPMKGHSHVYWYRQLPEEGLKFMVYLQKENIIDESGMPKERFSAEFPKEGPSILRIQQVVRGDSAAYFCASSPPMAGTRQDTQYFGPGTRLTVL.

The V call is TRBV5-4, the J call TRBJ2-1, with 8 nucleotides matching TRBD1. V shed 4 bases and J 0 bases; nucleotides not matched to a gene: 6. The CDR3 loop spans 16 amino acids. Germline V gene lookup returns CDR1 SGHNT and CDR2 YYREEE (reference sequence). CDR3 amino acids: CASSLRDRSSYNEQFF. The CDR3 DNA follows: TGTGCCAGCAGCCTGAGGGACAGGAGCTCCTACAATGAGCAGTTCTTC.

The J gene is TRBJ1-5, the V gene TRBV2, with unresolved D. CDR3 length equals 14 residues. CDR1 is SNHLY, CDR2 FYNNEI, per germline. The V end was cut by 3 bases, the J end by 3 bases, with 9 bases between. The CDR3 DNA reads as TGTGCCAGCAGTGAGAACGGGGTCAATCAGCCCCAGCATTTT. This codes for CASSENGVNQPQHF.

The V and J genes are TRBV10-3 and TRBJ2-1; a possible D gene is TRBD2 (7 bases). Germline V gene sequence: CDR1 ENHRY, CDR2 SYGVKD. The germline V and J ends were trimmed by 11 bases and 7 bases, with 24 bases remaining between them. This CDR3 comprises 15 residues. The CDR3 is CAVGMGGGSRNEQFF. The CDR3 coding sequence is TGTGCCGTCGGGATGGGGGGCGGGAGTAGGAATGAGCAGTTCTTC.

The gene calls are TRBV29-1 and TRBJ2-5; 7 bases agree with TRBD1. The CDR3 extends over 14 amino acids. V was pared by 1 base and J by 2 bases, with 4 bases of the junction left unmatched. Germline V gene sequence: CDR1 SQVTM, CDR2 ANQGSEA. In nucleotides, the CDR3 is TGCAGCGTTGAAGCCCGGGGACAGCAAGAGACCCAGTACTTC. This translates into CSVEARGQQETQYF.

The gene calls are TRBV29-1 and TRBJ2-3, with no clear D. Trimming took 2 bases from V and 4 from J, leaving 4 bases between them. Germline-derived CDR1 and CDR2 are SQVTM and ANQGSEA. This CDR3 is built from 11 residues. CDR3 sequence: CSVERADTQYF. CDR3 sequence (DNA): TGCAGCGTTGAAAGGGCAGATACGCAGTATTTT.

V gene TRBV13 combines with J gene TRBJ2-6, with 7 bases identical to TRBD1. Germline V gene lookup returns CDR1 PRHDT and CDR2 FYEKMQ (reference sequence). V lost 2 bases and J lost 0; bases outside the gene matches: 10. CDR3 length equals 19 residues. The CDR3 DNA reads TGTGCCAGCAGCTTAAGGTTGGGGGACAGAAACTCTGGGGCCAACGTCCTGACTTTC. It yields the protein CASSLRLGDRNSGANVLTF.

The rearrangement links TRBV6-4 to TRBJ1-1, with D uncertain. The ends were cut back, 10 bases at V and 6 bases at J, with 15 bases in the middle. Germline lookup yields CDR1 MRHNA and CDR2 SNTAGT. CDR3 size: 12 residues. The DNA of the CDR3 is TGTGCCACCACCGATAACAACGCTGAAGCTTTCTTT. This gives the protein CATTDNNAEAFF.

This clone has only one observation. DNA for the CDR3: TGTGCTAGTGGTTTGGAAGCGGGAGCGGGCGGGGAGCTGTTTTTT. It is translated as CASGLEAGAGGELFF. This chain links TRBV12-5 with TRBJ2-2; 8 nucleotides align to TRBD2. CDR3 size: 15 residues. J was trimmed by 7 bases and V by 1 base; bases with no gene match: 5. Germline CDR1 LGHNT, CDR2 FRNRAP.

The gene calls are TRBV7-3 and TRBJ2-2; 9 nucleotides agree with TRBD2. The CDR3 has 15 residues. Looked up from germline, CDR1 is SGHTA and CDR2 is FQGTGA. The V and J ends lost 8 bases and 4 bases, in that order; junction bases with no gene match: 8. CDR3 sequence: CASALAGGVTGELFF. Here the CDR3 DNA reads TGTGCCAGCGCCCTTGCGGGAGGGGTCACCGGGGAGCTGTTTTTT.

The gene calls are TRBV5-1 and TRBJ2-3, with 13 bases fitting TRBD2. V lost 0 bases, J lost 2 bases, and 6 bases stayed unmatched. CDR3 length equals 18 residues. The germline CDR1 and CDR2 sequences are SGHRS and YFSETQ. The CDR3, as DNA: TGCGCCAGCAGCTTGGGACTAGCGGGAGGTGGAGTCACAGATACGCAGTATTTT. Encoded protein: CASSLGLAGGGVTDTQYF.

The CDR3 DNA sequence: TGTGCCAGTAGTATGGAGGGTAAGGTCTCCAGGGGTGGGACCCAGTACTTC. Translation gives CASSMEGKVSRGGTQYF. V usage is TRBV19 and J usage is TRBJ2-5; D possibly matches TRBD1 or TRBD2 (6 bases each). V was pared by 3 bases and J by 7 bases, with 24 bases between. CDR1 LNHDA and CDR2 SQIVND come from the germline V gene (reference sequence). This CDR3 comprises 17 residues.

The V call is TRBV30, the J call TRBJ1-5; D is unclear. This CDR3 is built from 13 residues. V was trimmed by 4 bases and J by 3 bases, leaving 10 bases between them. The V gene's germline CDR1 is GTSNPN and CDR2 SVGIG (reference sequence). CDR3 protein: CAWNDGDNQPQHF. The CDR3 nucleotides read TGTGCCTGGAATGACGGTGACAATCAGCCCCAGCATTTT.

The CDR3 region has the DNA TGTGCCAGCAGTGACTCGGCCTCCGTGGGCACAGATACGCAGTATTTT. Its translation is CASSDSASVGTDTQYF. The chain uses TRBV6-4 and TRBJ2-3; D remains unclear. V was trimmed by 0 bases and J by 1 base, leaving 11 bases between them. This CDR3 comprises 16 residues. Germline V gene data show CDR1 as MRHNA and CDR2 as SNTAGT.

V is TRBV9 and J is TRBJ2-5; TRBD1 matches 7 bases. V lost 3 bases, J lost 2 bases, and 10 bases stayed unmatched. CDR1 SGDLS and CDR2 YYNGEE come from the germline V gene. CDR3 length equals 16 residues. The CDR3 coding sequence is TGTGCCAGCAGCGATAGTGGGGGCAGGGGGCAAGAGACCCAGTACTTC. The encoded protein is CASSDSGGRGQETQYF.

The chain employs TRBV10-3 and TRBJ1-1; tentative D call: TRBD1 (6 bases). The germline gives CDR1 ENHRY, CDR2 SYGVKD. V gave up 2 bases and J gave up 1 base, with 14 bases separating them. The CDR3 sequence is 16 residues long. The CDR3 DNA reads as TGTGCCATCAGTGAGCTTTCAGGGGAAAGGAACACTGAAGCTTTCTTT. It translates to CAISELSGERNTEAFF.

This clone was picked up one time. This rearrangement joins TRBV6-1 to TRBJ2-5; the D call may be TRBD1 or TRBD2 (6 bases each). V shed 2 bases and J shed 5 bases, with 15 bases lying between them. This CDR3 spans 15 amino acids. The V gene's germline CDR1 is MNHNS and CDR2 SASEGT. CDR3 sequence reads: CASSERTGAGETQYF. CDR3 nucleotide sequence: TGTGCCAGCAGTGAACGGACGGGGGCGGGGGAGACCCAGTACTTC.

The rearrangement uses TRBV21-1 and TRBJ1-5; the D segment call TRBD1 is taken from the table without a DNA check. TRBV21-1 is tagged as a pseudogene. This CDR3 has 14 residues. CDR3 sequence reads: CASSEGDTDQPQHF. CDR3 sequence (DNA): TGTGCCAGCAGCGAAGGGGACACCGATCAGCCCCAGCATTTT.

The chain uses TRBV10-3 and TRBJ2-1; D ambiguous. V lost 4 bases and J 6 bases, leaving 10 bases between the germline ends. CDR1 and CDR2 (germline): ENHRY, SYGVKD. The CDR3 runs to 13 residues. CDR3 coding DNA: TGTGCCATCAGTGGCGGTAGCCCCAATGAGCAGTTCTTC. Protein product: CAISGGSPNEQFF.

The J gene is TRBJ1-5, the V gene TRBV5-6; no clear D. The germline V gene has CDR1 SGHDT and CDR2 YYEEEE. Trimming shortened V by 0 bases and J by 2 bases, and 3 bases separated the two germline ends. The CDR3 spans 13 residues. The CDR3: CASSLVGNQPQHF. Written as DNA, the CDR3 is TGTGCCAGCAGCTTGGTAGGCAATCAGCCCCAGCATTTT.

The sample holds one count of this clone. This sequence joins TRBV7-9 and TRBJ2-1, with 14 bases fitting TRBD2. In germline, CDR1 is SEHNR, CDR2 FQNEAQ (reference sequence). With 0 bases clipped from V and 9 bases from J, the junction kept 1 base outside the gene matches. This CDR3 has 15 residues. CDR3 sequence reads: CASSLAGLAGVEQFF. The CDR3 DNA sequence: TGTGCCAGCAGCTTAGCGGGACTAGCGGGAGTTGAGCAGTTCTTC.

V gene TRBV29-1 combines with J gene TRBJ1-5, with unresolved D. V was trimmed by 3 bases and J by 6 bases, leaving 15 bases between them. The CDR3 spans 14 residues. Germline loops: CDR1 SQVTM, CDR2 ANQGSEA. The chain's CDR3 is CSVDGVLVCQPQHF. The CDR3 DNA sequence: TGCAGCGTTGATGGGGTGCTTGTGTGTCAGCCCCAGCATTTT.

This clone was found once. This sequence joins TRBV28 and TRBJ2-7, with 11 bases lining up with TRBD2. With 5 bases clipped from V and 6 bases from J, the junction kept 9 bases outside the gene matches. Germline V gene lookup returns CDR1 MDHEN and CDR2 SYDVKM. This CDR3 spans 15 amino acids. CDR3 sequence reads: CASSPRLAGKGEQYF. The CDR3 DNA sequence: TGTGCCAGCAGTCCTCGACTAGCGGGAAAGGGCGAGCAGTACTTC.

V gene TRBV29-1 combines with J gene TRBJ2-5; the D gene is possibly TRBD2 (6 bases). Germline V gene data show CDR1 as SQVTM and CDR2 as ANQGSEA. The ends were cut back, 7 bases at V and 2 bases at J, with 11 bases in the middle. The CDR3 runs 12 residues. Here the CDR3 reads CSADRGQETQYF. CDR3 in DNA: TGCAGCGCCGACCGGGGGCAAGAGACCCAGTACTTC.

The rearrangement joins TRBV14 to TRBJ2-7; 7 bases match TRBD1. The germline gives CDR1 SGHDN, CDR2 FVKESK. This CDR3 comprises 16 residues. Losses at the gene ends were 6 bases for V and 4 bases for J; bases not matched to a gene: 15. For the CDR3, the DNA is TGTGCCAGCAGTCGCGTGCTAACAGGGGACCCTTACGAGCAGTACTTC. Translating gives CASSRVLTGDPYEQYF.

The J gene is TRBJ2-7, the V gene TRBV30; D uncertain. Germline V gene lookup returns CDR1 GTSNPN and CDR2 SVGIG (reference sequence). This CDR3 comprises 12 residues. V was shortened by 0 bases and J by 5 bases, with 8 bases between the two germline ends. In DNA, the CDR3 is TGTGCCTGGAGTGTTTTAGGGAACGAGCAGTACTTC. Protein product: CAWSVLGNEQYF.

The sample holds a few counts of this clone. The chain couples TRBV4-1 to TRBJ1-1; the match to TRBD1 covers 9 bases. V was pared by 4 bases and J by 6 bases, with 3 bases of the junction left unmatched. Germline-derived CDR1 and CDR2 are MGHRA and YSYEKL. The CDR3 has 13 amino acids. The CDR3 loop is CASSPGQGPEAFF. The CDR3 DNA reads as TGCGCCAGCAGCCCGGGACAGGGCCCTGAAGCTTTCTTT.